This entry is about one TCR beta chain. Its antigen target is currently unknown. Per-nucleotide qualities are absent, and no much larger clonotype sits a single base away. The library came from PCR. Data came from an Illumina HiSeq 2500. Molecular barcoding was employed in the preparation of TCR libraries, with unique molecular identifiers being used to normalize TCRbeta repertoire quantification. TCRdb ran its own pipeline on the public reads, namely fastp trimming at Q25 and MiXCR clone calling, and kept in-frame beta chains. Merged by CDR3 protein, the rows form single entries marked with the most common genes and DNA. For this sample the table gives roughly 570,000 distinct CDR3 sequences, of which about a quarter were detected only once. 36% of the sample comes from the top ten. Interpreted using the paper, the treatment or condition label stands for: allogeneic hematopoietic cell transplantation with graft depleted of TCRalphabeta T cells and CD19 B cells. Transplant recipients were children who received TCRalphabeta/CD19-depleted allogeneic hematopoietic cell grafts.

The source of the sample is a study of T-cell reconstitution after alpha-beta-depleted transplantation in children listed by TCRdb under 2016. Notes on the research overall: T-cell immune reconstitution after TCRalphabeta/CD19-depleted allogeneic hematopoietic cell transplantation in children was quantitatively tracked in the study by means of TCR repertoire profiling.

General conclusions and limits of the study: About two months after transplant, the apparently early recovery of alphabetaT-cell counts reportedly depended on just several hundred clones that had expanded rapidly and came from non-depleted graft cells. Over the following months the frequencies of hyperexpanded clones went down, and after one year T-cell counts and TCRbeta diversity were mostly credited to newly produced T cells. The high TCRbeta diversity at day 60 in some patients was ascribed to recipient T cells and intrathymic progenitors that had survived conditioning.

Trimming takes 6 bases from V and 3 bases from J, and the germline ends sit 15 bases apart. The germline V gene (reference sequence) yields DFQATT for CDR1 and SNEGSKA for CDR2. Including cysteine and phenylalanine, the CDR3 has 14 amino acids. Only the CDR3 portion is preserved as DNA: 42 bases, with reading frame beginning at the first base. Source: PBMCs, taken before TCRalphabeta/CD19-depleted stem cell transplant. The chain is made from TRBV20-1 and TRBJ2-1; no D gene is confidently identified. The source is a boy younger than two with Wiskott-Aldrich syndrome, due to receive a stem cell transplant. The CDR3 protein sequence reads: CSALEVGNYNEQFF. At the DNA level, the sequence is TGCAGTGCCCTAGAGGTGGGGAACTACAATGAGCAGTTCTTC.